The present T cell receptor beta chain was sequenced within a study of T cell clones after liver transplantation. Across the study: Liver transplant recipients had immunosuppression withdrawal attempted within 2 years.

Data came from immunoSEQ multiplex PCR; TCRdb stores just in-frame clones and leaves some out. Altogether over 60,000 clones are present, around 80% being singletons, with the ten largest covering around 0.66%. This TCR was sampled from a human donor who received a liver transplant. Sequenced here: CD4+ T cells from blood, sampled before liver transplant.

The DNA for the CDR3 is TGTGCCAGCAGCCGACAAAGTTATACTGAAGCTTTCTTT. It specifies CASSRQSYTEAFF. V and J are TRBV14 and TRBJ1-1, with unresolved D. The CDR3 length is 13 residues. Trimming shortened V by 4 bases and J by 5 bases, and 11 bases separated the two germline ends. The germline CDR1 and CDR2 sequences are SGHDN and FVKESK.